This TCR beta chain was sequenced in a study of T-cell memory formation after mild COVID-19. General study points: Clones from the second wave (peaking day 37) had unconfirmed SARS-CoV-2 specificity. Clones that contracted clustered mainly in CM and EM if CD4+ and in EMRA if CD8+.

Turning to this clonotype: Its antigen remains unknown.

TCRdb ran MiXCR on the 5' RACE reads and lists one entry per CDR3 protein. The data show around 100,000 distinct CDR3 sequences, 22% seen once. CDR1 and CDR2 (germline): SGHAT, FQNNGV. V lost 0 bases to trimming and J lost 5 bases, with 16 bases between them. This CDR3 contains 16 residues. The sequenced sample consisted of PBMCs or a T cell subset sorted from them (not recorded which). The clonotype comes from a young man who had mild COVID-19 (a few samples of this study predate the infection). Cell type and time point are not known. This chain connects TRBV11-2 to TRBJ2-5, with D possibly being TRBD1 (6 bases). The CDR3 coding sequence is TGTGCCAGCAGCTTAGATCTTGAGGGGGTCGGGGAGACCCAGTACTTC. It yields the protein CASSLDLEGVGETQYF.